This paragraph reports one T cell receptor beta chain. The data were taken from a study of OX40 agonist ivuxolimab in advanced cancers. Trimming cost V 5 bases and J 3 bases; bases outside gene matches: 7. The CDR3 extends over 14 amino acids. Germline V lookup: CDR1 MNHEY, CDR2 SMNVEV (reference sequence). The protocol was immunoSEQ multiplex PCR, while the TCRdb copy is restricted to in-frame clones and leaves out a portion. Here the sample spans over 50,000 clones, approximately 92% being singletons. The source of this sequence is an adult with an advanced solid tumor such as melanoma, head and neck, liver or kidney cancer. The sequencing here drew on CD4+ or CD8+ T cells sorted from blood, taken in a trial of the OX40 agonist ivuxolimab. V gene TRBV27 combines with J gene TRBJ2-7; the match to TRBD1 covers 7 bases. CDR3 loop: CASSPGQVLYEQYF. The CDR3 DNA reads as TGTGCCAGCAGTCCTGGACAGGTACTCTACGAGCAGTACTTC.